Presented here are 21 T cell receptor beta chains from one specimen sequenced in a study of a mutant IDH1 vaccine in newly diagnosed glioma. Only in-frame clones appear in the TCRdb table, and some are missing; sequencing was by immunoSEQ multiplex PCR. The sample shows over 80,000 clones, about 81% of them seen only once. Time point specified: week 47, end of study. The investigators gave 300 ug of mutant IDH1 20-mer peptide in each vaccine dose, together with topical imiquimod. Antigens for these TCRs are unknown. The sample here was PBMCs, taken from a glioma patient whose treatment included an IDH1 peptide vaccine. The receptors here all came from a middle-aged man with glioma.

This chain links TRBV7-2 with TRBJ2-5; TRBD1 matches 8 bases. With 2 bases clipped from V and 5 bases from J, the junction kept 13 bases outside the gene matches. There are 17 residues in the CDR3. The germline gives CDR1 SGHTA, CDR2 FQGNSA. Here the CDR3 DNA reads TGTGCCAGCAGCTTAACGCTTACCAGGGGGCGCGGGGAGACCCAGTACTTC. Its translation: CASSLTLTRGRGETQYF.

The CDR3 bases are TGCGCCAGCAGCCAAGACACTGATGTACCGTATAATGAAAAACTGTTTTTT. Translation gives CASSQDTDVPYNEKLFF. This chain connects TRBV4-1 to TRBJ1-4, with D unclear. Germline CDR1 and CDR2: MGHRA and YSYEKL. CDR3 length: 17 residues. V lost 0 bases to trimming and J lost 4 bases, with 15 bases between them.

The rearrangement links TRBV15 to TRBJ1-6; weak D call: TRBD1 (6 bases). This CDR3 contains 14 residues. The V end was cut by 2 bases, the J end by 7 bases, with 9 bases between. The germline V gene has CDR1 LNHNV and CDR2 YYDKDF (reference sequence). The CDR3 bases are TGTGCCACCAGCAGACACAGGGACAATTCACCCCTCCACTTT. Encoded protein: CATSRHRDNSPLHF.

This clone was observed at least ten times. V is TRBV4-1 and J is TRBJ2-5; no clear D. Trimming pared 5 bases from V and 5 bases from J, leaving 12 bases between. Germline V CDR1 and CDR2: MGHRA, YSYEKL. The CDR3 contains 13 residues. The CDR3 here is CASSGSPWETQYF. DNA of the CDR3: TGCGCCAGCAGCGGGTCCCCTTGGGAGACCCAGTACTTC.

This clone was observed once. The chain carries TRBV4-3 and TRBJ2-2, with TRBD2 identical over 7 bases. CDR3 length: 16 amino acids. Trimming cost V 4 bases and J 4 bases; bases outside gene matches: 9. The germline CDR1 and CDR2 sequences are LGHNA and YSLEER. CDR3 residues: CASSRARTRGTGELFF. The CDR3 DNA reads TGCGCCAGCAGCCGGGCCCGGACTAGAGGCACCGGGGAGCTGTTTTTT.

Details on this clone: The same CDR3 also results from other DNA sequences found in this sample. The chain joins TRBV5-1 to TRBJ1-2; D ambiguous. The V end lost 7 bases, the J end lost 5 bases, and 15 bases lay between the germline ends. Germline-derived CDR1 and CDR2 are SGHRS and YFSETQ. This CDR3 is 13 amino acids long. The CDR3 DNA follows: TGCGCCAGCCGCACTGAGCCCGGTTATGGCTACACCTTC. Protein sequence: CASRTEPGYGYTF.

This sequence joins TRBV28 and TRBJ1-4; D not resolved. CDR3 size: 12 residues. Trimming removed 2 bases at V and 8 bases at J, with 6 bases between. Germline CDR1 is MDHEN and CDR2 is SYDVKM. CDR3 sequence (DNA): TGTGCCAGCAGTTTACAGAGGGAAAAACTGTTTTTT. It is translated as CASSLQREKLFF.

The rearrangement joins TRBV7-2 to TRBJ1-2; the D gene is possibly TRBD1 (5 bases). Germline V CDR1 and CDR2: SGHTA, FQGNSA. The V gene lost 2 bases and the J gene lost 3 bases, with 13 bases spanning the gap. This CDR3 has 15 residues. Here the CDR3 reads CASSLYHGTHYGYTF. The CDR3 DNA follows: TGTGCCAGCAGCTTATACCATGGGACGCACTATGGCTACACCTTC.

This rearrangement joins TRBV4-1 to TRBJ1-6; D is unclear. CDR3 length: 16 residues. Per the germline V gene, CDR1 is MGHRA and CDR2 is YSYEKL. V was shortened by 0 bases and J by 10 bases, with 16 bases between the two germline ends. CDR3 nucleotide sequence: TGCGCCAGCAGCCAAGATCTTTCCAGCCTCCGGTCACCCCTCCACTTT. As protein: CASSQDLSSLRSPLHF.

The CDR3 sequence: CASSYSGTGEGNTIYF. DNA for the CDR3: TGTGCCAGCAGTTACTCCGGGACAGGGGAAGGAAACACCATATATTTT. The chain recombines TRBV6-5 with TRBJ1-3; 10 bases align to TRBD1. Trimming cost V 0 bases and J 4 bases; bases outside gene matches: 3. The CDR3 length is 16 residues. Germline CDR1 MNHEY, CDR2 SVGAGI.

Here the CDR3 DNA reads TGTGCCAGCAGCCCTACCAATGTGAACACTGAAGCTTTCTTT. Translating gives CASSPTNVNTEAFF. The V gene is TRBV7-2, the J gene TRBJ1-1; D unclear. The germline V gene has CDR1 SGHTA and CDR2 FQGNSA. The CDR3 spans 14 residues. Between the trimmed V and J ends, which lost 5 bases and 0 bases, there was a span of 10 bases.

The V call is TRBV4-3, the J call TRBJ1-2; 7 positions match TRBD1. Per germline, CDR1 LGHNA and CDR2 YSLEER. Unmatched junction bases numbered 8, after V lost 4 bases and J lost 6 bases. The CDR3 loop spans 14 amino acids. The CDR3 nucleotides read TGCGCCAGCAGCCCCGACAGGGTAAGGGATGGCTACACCTTC. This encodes CASSPDRVRDGYTF.

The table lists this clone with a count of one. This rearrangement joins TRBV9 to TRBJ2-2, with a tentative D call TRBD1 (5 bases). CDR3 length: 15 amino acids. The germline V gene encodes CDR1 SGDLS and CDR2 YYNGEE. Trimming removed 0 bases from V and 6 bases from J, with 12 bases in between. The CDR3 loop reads CASSVDLQGAGELFF. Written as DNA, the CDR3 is TGTGCCAGCAGCGTAGATCTTCAGGGCGCCGGGGAGCTGTTTTTT.

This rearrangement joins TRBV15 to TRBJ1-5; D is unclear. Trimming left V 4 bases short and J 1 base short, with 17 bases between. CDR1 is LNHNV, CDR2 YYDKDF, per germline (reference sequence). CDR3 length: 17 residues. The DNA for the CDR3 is TGTGCCACCAGCACCTCTAATCACCCCGACAGCAATCAGCCCCAGCATTTT. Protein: CATSTSNHPDSNQPQHF.

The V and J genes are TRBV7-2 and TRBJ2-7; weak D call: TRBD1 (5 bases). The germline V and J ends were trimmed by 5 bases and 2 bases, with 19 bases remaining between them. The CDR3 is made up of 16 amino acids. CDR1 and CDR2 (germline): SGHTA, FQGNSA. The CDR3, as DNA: TGTGCCAGCAGCCTACAGGTTGGTCCAGAGACCTACGAGCAGTACTTC. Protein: CASSLQVGPETYEQYF.

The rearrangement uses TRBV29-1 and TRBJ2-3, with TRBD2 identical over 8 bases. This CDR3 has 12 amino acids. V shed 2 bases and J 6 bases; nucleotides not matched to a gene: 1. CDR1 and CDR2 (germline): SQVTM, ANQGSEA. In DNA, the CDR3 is TGCAGCGTTGAATCGGGAGGGGATACGCAGTATTTT. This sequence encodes CSVESGGDTQYF.

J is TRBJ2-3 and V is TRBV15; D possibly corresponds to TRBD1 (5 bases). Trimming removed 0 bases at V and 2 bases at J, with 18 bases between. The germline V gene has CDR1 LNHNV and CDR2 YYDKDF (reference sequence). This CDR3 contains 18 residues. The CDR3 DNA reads TGTGCCACCAGCAGAGAGGTTGTGGGGCAGGCTAACACAGATACGCAGTATTTT. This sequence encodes CATSREVVGQANTDTQYF. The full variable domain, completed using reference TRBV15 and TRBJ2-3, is DAMVIQNPRYQVTQFGKPVTLSCSQTLNHNVMYWYQQKSSQAPKLLFHYYDKDFNNEADTPDNFQSRRPNTSFCFLDIRSPGLGDTAMYLCATSREVVGQANTDTQYFGPGTRLTVL.

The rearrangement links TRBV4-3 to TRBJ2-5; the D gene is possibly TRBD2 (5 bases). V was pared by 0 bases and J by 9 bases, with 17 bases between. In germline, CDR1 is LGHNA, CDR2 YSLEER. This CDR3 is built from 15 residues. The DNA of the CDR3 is TGCGCCAGCAGCCAAGATGGGCTGTCGAGAGGGCCCCAGTACTTC. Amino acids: CASSQDGLSRGPQYF.

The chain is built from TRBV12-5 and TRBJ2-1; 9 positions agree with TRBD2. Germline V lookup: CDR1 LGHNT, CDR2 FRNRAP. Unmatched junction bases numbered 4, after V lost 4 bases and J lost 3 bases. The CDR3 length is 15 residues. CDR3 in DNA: TGTGCTAGTGGTTCCCTAGCGGGGTACTACAATGAGCAGTTCTTC. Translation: CASGSLAGYYNEQFF.

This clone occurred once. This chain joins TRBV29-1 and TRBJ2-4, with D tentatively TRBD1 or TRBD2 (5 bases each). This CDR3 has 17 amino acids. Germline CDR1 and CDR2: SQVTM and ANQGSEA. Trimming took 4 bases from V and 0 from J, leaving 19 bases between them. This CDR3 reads CSVGGVDGGVAKNIQYF. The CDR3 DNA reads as TGCAGCGTTGGAGGGGTAGACGGTGGCGTAGCCAAAAACATTCAGTACTTC.

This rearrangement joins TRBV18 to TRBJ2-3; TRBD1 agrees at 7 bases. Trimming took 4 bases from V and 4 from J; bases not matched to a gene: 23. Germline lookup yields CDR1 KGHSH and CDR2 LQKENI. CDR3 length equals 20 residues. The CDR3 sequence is CASSHTTGSTGSGSPDTQYF. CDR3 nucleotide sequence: TGTGCCAGCTCACACACGACAGGGTCCACTGGTTCCGGTAGCCCAGATACGCAGTATTTT.